The rows below give T cell receptor beta chains drawn from one sample of a study of blood T cell repertoires in COVID-19. Profiling relied on immunoSEQ multiplex PCR, and the TCRdb table lists in-frame clones only, not all of them. The table shows 200,000 to 250,000 clones, with more than 75% occurring only once. Sequencing used PBMCs or T cells enriched from blood (not recorded which). The receptors derive from a woman in her fifties or sixties who had recovered from COVID-19. The CDR3 runs from the conserved cysteine through the conserved F or W. D genes are given only for firm matches. Clone size, where shown, is once, few, many, or a class for clones that have expanded.

DNA | CDR3 | J | V | length | D | size
TGTGCCAGCTCACCAATAGTGGGCAGGGCGGCCGGGGAGCTGTTTTTT | CASSPIVGRAAGELFF | TRBJ2-2 | TRBV18 | 16 | . | once
TGTGCCAGCAGTATATCCCGGACAGGGGGCGACGGCTACACCTTC | CASSISRTGGDGYTF | TRBJ1-2 | TRBV28 | 15 | TRBD1 | .
TGCAGCGTTGAAGACTCGACAGGGGCTCCTGAAGCTTTCTTT | CSVEDSTGAPEAFF | TRBJ1-1 | TRBV29-1 | 14 | TRBD1 | .
TGTGCCAGCAGCAAAGTAGCCAAGTTTAGGACCGGGGAGCTGTTTTTT | CASSKVAKFRTGELFF | TRBJ2-2 | TRBV21-1 | 16 | . | .
TGTGCCAGCAGGACAGGGGGGAAAGAGACCCAGTACTTC | CASRTGGKETQYF | TRBJ2-5 | TRBV28 | 13 | TRBD1 | .
TGTGCCAGCAGTGGGGCCCCGGGACAGGGTGGGTATGGCTACACCTTC | CASSGAPGQGGYGYTF | TRBJ1-2 | TRBV6-1 | 16 | TRBD1 | once
TGTGCCAGCAGCTTTACAGGGCCCCTACCCCCAGGAAACACCATATATTTT | CASSFTGPLPPGNTIYF | TRBJ1-3 | TRBV7-8 | 17 | . | .
TGCAGTGCTATAATTCGGGGGGCTTTCTTT | CSAIIRGAFF | TRBJ1-1 | TRBV20-1 | 10 | . | .
TGTGCCAGCAGGGGACATTCGGCATACACCTTC | CASRGHSAYTF | TRBJ1-2 | TRBV3-1/TRBV3-2 | 11 | . | .
TGTGCCAGCAGTGACTCCCAGGACACCGGGGAGCTGTTTTTT | CASSDSQDTGELFF | TRBJ2-2 | TRBV6-4 | 14 | . | many
TGTGCCAGCAGTGGTGGCTTCGGGGGTAATACTGAAGCTTTCTTT | CASSGGFGGNTEAFF | TRBJ1-1 | TRBV25-1 | 15 | . | once
TGTGCCAGCAGCCCTAGAGCGGGCCAAGAGACCCAGTACTTC | CASSPRAGQETQYF | TRBJ2-5 | TRBV5-4 | 14 | . | .
TGTGCCAGCAGACGAACCGGGACTAGGGGATACAATGAGCAGTTCTTC | CASRRTGTRGYNEQFF | TRBJ2-1 | TRBV28 | 16 | TRBD2 | .
TGTGCCAGCAGCTCTCAGGGTTATTGGCGGGGGCACCAAGAGACCCAGTACTTC | CASSSQGYWRGHQETQYF | TRBJ2-5 | TRBV11-3 | 18 | . | .
TGTGCCAGCAGCGCCTCCGGGACAGCCCCTAAGCAGTACTTC | CASSASGTAPKQYF | TRBJ2-7 | TRBV9 | 14 | TRBD1 | .
TGTGCTAGCAGCCGAGCAATAGCGGGAGGGAGCTCCTACAATGAGCAGTTCTTC | CASSRAIAGGSSYNEQFF | TRBJ2-1 | TRBV7-7 | 18 | TRBD2 | .
TGTGCCAGCTCACCACCGTCAACTTGGGGCTACACCTTC | CASSPPSTWGYTF | TRBJ1-2 | TRBV18 | 13 | . | .
TGTGCCAGCAGTAAGGGGGACACCATATATTTT | CASSKGDTIYF | TRBJ1-3 | TRBV28 | 11 | . | .
TGTGCCAGCAGAGCAGGGGGCGGGTATGGCTACACCTTC | CASRAGGGYGYTF | TRBJ1-2 | TRBV6-5 | 13 | TRBD1 | .
TGTGCCAGCAGTGTCCGACTGGACTACGAGCAGTACTTC | CASSVRLDYEQYF | TRBJ2-7 | TRBV6-6 | 13 | . | once
TGTGCCAGTAGGGATCCGGGAGGTTATGGCTACACCTTC | CASRDPGGYGYTF | TRBJ1-2 | TRBV19 | 13 | . | once
TGTGCCAGCAGTGAAACCACAGGGTTGGCTGAAGCTTTCTTT | CASSETTGLAEAFF | TRBJ1-1 | TRBV6-1 | 14 | . | .
TGCGCCAGCAGCCAAGAAATCTCTTACTCTGGAAACACCATATATTTT | CASSQEISYSGNTIYF | TRBJ1-3 | TRBV4-3 | 16 | . | .
TGTGCCAGCTCACCACCGTCTCCACAACGGAACACTGAAGCTTTCTTT | CASSPPSPQRNTEAFF | TRBJ1-1 | TRBV18 | 16 | . | .
TGTGCCAGCAGTGAGACACCATATAGCAATCAGCCCCAGCATTTT | CASSETPYSNQPQHF | TRBJ1-5 | TRBV28 | 15 | . | .
TGTGCCAGCAGCACGCGACAGGAGACCCTATATAATTCACCCCTCCACTTT | CASSTRQETLYNSPLHF | TRBJ1-6 | TRBV4-2 | 17 | . | .
TGTGCCAGCAGCTTAGCGGTGGCGGGAGCAGATACGCAGTATTTT | CASSLAVAGADTQYF | TRBJ2-3 | TRBV7-9 | 15 | TRBD2 | once
TGTGCCAGCAGCTTAGGGTTGGGCAGGGGTAACACTGAAGCTTTCTTT | CASSLGLGRGNTEAFF | TRBJ1-1 | TRBV7-9 | 16 | . | .
TGTGCCAGCAGTGGGCAGACTAACTATGGCTACACCTTC | CASSGQTNYGYTF | TRBJ1-2 | TRBV7-2 | 13 | . | .
TGTGCCAGCAGCGCAGGACAGGGGATCACTAATGAAAAACTGTTTTTT | CASSAGQGITNEKLFF | TRBJ1-4 | TRBV5-5 | 16 | TRBD1 | few
TGTGCCAGCAGTTACTACAACAGGGGTGGCGAGCAGTTCTTC | CASSYYNRGGEQFF | TRBJ2-1 | TRBV6-2/TRBV6-3 | 14 | TRBD1 | .
TGTGCCTGGAGATCGGAGGGACACAATGAGCAGTTCTTC | CAWRSEGHNEQFF | TRBJ2-1 | TRBV30 | 13 | . | .
TGTGCCAGCAGTTTGAAGACTAGCGAGGATGCCTACAATGAGCAGTTCTTC | CASSLKTSEDAYNEQFF | TRBJ2-1 | TRBV27 | 17 | TRBD2 | .
TGCGCCAGCAGCCCTACGGGGACAGGGGGTTACTATGGCTACACCTTC | CASSPTGTGGYYGYTF | TRBJ1-2 | TRBV4-1 | 16 | TRBD1 | .
TGTGCCAGTAGTATAGGAGGACGGACGGGGGTATACGAGCAGTACTTC | CASSIGGRTGVYEQYF | TRBJ2-7 | TRBV19 | 16 | . | .
TGTGCCAGCAGCTTAGCAGGTCTAGGAGAGACCCAGTACTTC | CASSLAGLGETQYF | TRBJ2-5 | TRBV7-2 | 14 | . | .
TGTGCCAGCAGTTACTCGAAGGGGTGGGACACCATATATTTT | CASSYSKGWDTIYF | TRBJ1-3 | TRBV6-5 | 14 | . | .
TGCGCCAGCAGCCTCAGGCGACGGGACAGGGAAAAGGGGTTCTATGGCTACACCTTC | CASSLRRRDREKGFYGYTF | TRBJ1-2 | TRBV10-1 | 19 | TRBD1 | .
TGTGCCAGCAGCTACTGGGACAGGGTGGGCCGGGAGACCCAGTACTTC | CASSYWDRVGRETQYF | TRBJ2-5 | TRBV7-2 | 16 | TRBD1 | .
TGTGCCAGCAGCTTAGGAGTCAAGGACAGGGGGCCGGAGACCCAGTACTTC | CASSLGVKDRGPETQYF | TRBJ2-5 | TRBV11-2 | 17 | TRBD1 | .
TGTGCCAGTAGCCTTGCTCACGGAGCGTACGAGCAGTACTTC | CASSLAHGAYEQYF | TRBJ2-7 | TRBV19 | 14 | . | .
TGCGCCAGCAGCCCTAATACAGACTCTGGAAACACCATATATTTT | CASSPNTDSGNTIYF | TRBJ1-3 | TRBV4-1 | 15 | . | .